The next 12 T cell receptor beta chains were all read from a single sample in a study of CD8 T cells in Susac syndrome. Random hexamers were used to reverse transcribe an amount of about 0.5 to 1 ug RNA. In TCRdb, the immunoSEQ multiplex PCR reads were re-called with MiXCR into one record per CDR3 protein. The sample consists of 170,000 or so distinct CDR3 sequences, 85% to 95% of them appearing once. Input material: CD4+ T cells from PBMCs. Source of these receptors: a human donor with Susac syndrome.

The V call is TRBV3-1, the J call TRBJ2-3; D gene uncertain. The V gene lost 6 bases and the J gene lost 2 bases, with 15 bases spanning the gap. Germline V gene data show CDR1 as LGHDT and CDR2 as YNNKEL (reference sequence). This CDR3 is 15 amino acids long. The CDR3 DNA follows: TGTGCCAGCAGTTCTTTCCCTGGGTCCACAGATACGCAGTATTTT. Residues: CASSSFPGSTDTQYF.

This clonotype was counted a single time. The chain has TRBV20-1 and TRBJ2-3; maybe TRBD1 (5 bases). This CDR3 spans 11 amino acids. Germline-derived CDR1 and CDR2 are DFQATT and SNEGSKA (reference sequence). With 4 bases removed from V and 5 bases from J, the gap between germline ends came to 7 bases. The CDR3 nucleotides read TGCAGTGCTAAGGGGTTAGATACGCAGTATTTT. It encodes CSAKGLDTQYF.

The V gene is TRBV7-2, the J gene TRBJ2-7; D may be TRBD1 (6 bases). Trimming removed 1 base from V and 2 bases from J, with 12 bases in between. The CDR3 extends over 15 amino acids. CDR1 and CDR2 (germline): SGHTA, FQGNSA. CDR3 residues: CASSLGWDIAYEQYF. The CDR3 bases are TGTGCCAGCAGCTTAGGATGGGACATCGCCTACGAGCAGTACTTC.

CDR3: CASSFEESGGTQYF. In DNA form, the CDR3 reads TGTGCCAGCAGCTTTGAGGAAAGCGGTGGGACCCAGTACTTC. The J gene is TRBJ2-5, the V gene TRBV7-7; weak D call: TRBD2 (5 bases). The CDR3 length is 14 residues. From germline, CDR1 is SSHAT and CDR2 FNYEAQ (reference sequence). Trimming left V 3 bases short and J 7 bases short, with 15 bases between.

The chain uses TRBV3-1 and TRBJ2-5; D unresolved. The CDR3 covers 13 residues. Trimming took 4 bases from V and 7 from J, leaving 13 bases between them. CDR1 is LGHDT and CDR2 is YNNKEL in the germline V gene (reference sequence). The CDR3 nucleotides read TGTGCCAGCAGCCCCGTTTCTCCGGGGACCCAGTACTTC. It encodes CASSPVSPGTQYF.

The genes are TRBV6-5 and TRBJ2-7; D possibly matches TRBD1 or TRBD2 (5 bases each). CDR1 MNHEY and CDR2 SVGAGI come from the germline V gene. Trimming took off 2 bases at V and 2 bases at J, with 13 bases between the two ends. The CDR3 extends over 15 amino acids. The CDR3: CASSYRWDVPYEQYF. CDR3 nucleotides: TGTGCCAGCAGTTACCGTTGGGACGTCCCCTACGAGCAGTACTTC.

This clonotype was found once. The V call is TRBV20-1, the J call TRBJ2-3; D gene uncertain. The V gene's germline CDR1 is DFQATT and CDR2 SNEGSKA (reference sequence). The CDR3 length is 16 residues. V gave up 0 bases and J gave up 0 bases, with 13 bases separating them. The CDR3 DNA reads TGCAGTGCTAGAGACCAAACTCATACTAGCACAGATACGCAGTATTTT. It codes for CSARDQTHTSTDTQYF.

The chain carries TRBV30 and TRBJ2-3; 9 positions agree with TRBD1. The CDR3 loop spans 15 amino acids. V lost 4 bases and J lost 4; bases outside the gene matches: 9. Germline-derived CDR1 and CDR2 are GTSNPN and SVGIG (reference sequence). CDR3 protein: CAWTGTGNFPDTQYF. The CDR3, as DNA: TGTGCCTGGACCGGGACAGGGAATTTCCCAGATACGCAGTATTTT. Full variable domain (rest looked up from reference TRBV30 and TRBJ2-3): SQTIHQWPATLVQPVGSPLSLECTVEGTSNPNLYWYRQAAGRGLQLLFYSVGIGQISSEVPQNLSASRPQDRQFILSSKKLLLSDSGFYLCAWTGTGNFPDTQYFGPGTRLTVL.

This clonotype was detected only once. This rearrangement joins TRBV20-1 to TRBJ1-4, with D tentatively TRBD1 (5 bases). Looked up from germline, CDR1 is DFQATT and CDR2 is SNEGSKA (reference sequence). Between the trimmed V and J ends, which lost 0 bases and 8 bases, there was a span of 13 bases. The CDR3 extends over 14 amino acids. The DNA for the CDR3 is TGCAGTGCTAGAGAAGGCAGGGTGCTCGAAAAACTGTTTTTT. Translated, it gives CSAREGRVLEKLFF.

The chain combines TRBV29-1 with TRBJ1-3; no firm D call. The germline V gene encodes CDR1 SQVTM and CDR2 ANQGSEA. The V end lost 4 bases, the J end lost 0 bases, and 7 bases lay between the germline ends. The CDR3 is made up of 13 amino acids. The CDR3 nucleotides read TGCAGCGTTGCAAAGAGCTCTGGAAACACCATATATTTT. Translation: CSVAKSSGNTIYF.

J is TRBJ1-6 and V is TRBV11-2, with 7 bases that match TRBD1. CDR1 is SGHAT, CDR2 FQNNGV, per germline. This CDR3 spans 17 amino acids. Trimming cost V 4 bases and J 4 bases; bases outside gene matches: 10. CDR3 in amino acids: CASSSPRGQMYNSPLHF. DNA for the CDR3: TGTGCCAGCAGCTCCCCACGGGGACAGATGTATAATTCACCCCTCCACTTT.

The V gene is TRBV5-4, the J gene TRBJ1-2, with a possible D match to TRBD1 (6 bases). There are 14 residues in the CDR3. V lost 4 bases and J 3 bases, leaving 13 bases between the germline ends. Germline CDR1 and CDR2: SGHNT and YYREEE (reference sequence). Written as DNA, the CDR3 is TGTGCCAGCAGCAGCCGGGACACTTACTATGGCTACACCTTC. Translated, it gives CASSSRDTYYGYTF.